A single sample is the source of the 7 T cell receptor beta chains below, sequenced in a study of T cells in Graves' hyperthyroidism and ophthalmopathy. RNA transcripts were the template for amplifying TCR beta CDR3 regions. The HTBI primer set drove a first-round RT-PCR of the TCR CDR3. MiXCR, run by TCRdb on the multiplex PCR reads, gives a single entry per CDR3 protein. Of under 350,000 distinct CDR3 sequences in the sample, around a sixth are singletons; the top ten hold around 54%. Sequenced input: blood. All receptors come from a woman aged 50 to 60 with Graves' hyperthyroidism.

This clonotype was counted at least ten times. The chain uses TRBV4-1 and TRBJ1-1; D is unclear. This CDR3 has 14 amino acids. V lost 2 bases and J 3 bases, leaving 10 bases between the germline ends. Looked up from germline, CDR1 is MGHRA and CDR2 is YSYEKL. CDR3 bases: TGCGCCAGCAGCCAATCAAGGGATGACACTGAAGCTTTCTTT. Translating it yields CASSQSRDDTEAFF.

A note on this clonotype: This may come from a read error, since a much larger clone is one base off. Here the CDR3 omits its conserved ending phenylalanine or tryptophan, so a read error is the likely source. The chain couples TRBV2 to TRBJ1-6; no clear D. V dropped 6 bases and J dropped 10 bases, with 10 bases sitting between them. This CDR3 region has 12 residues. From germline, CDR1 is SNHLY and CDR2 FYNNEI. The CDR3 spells CASRGVGSPLHL. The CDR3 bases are TGTGCCAGCAGGGGAGTCGGGTCACCCCTCCACCTT.

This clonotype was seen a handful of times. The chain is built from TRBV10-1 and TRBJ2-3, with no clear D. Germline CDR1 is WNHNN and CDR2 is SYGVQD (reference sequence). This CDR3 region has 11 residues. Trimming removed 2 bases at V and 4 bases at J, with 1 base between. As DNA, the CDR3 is TGCGCCAGCAGTGAGGCAGATACGCAGTATTTT. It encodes CASSEADTQYF.

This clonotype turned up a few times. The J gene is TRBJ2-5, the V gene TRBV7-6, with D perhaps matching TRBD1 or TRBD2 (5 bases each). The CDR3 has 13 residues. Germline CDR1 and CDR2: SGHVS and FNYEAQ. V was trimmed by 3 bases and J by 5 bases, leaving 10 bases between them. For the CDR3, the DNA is TGTGCCAGCAGCTTTAGGTGGGGGGAGACCCAGTACTTC. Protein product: CASSFRWGETQYF.

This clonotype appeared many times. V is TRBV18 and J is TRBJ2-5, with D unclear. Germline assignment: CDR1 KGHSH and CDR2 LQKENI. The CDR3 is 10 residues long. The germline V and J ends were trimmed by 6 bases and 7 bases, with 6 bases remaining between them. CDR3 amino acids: CASSKGTQYF. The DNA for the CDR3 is TGTGCCAGCTCTAAGGGGACCCAGTACTTC. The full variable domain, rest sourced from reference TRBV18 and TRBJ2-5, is NAGVMQNPRHLVRRRGQEARLRCSPMKGHSHVYWYRQLPEEGLKFMVYLQKENIIDESGMPKERFSAEFPKEGPSILRIQQVVRGDSAAYFCASSKGTQYFGPGTRLLVL.

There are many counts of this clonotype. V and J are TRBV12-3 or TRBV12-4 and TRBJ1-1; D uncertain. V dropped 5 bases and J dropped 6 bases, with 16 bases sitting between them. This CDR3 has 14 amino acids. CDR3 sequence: CASSLRRAGPEAFF. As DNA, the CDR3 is TGTGCCAGCAGTCTCCGACGGGCTGGACCTGAAGCTTTCTTT.

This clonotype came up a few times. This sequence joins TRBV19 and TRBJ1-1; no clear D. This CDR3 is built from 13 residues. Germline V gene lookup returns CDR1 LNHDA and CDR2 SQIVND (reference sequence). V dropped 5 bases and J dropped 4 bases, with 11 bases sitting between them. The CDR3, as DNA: TGTGCCAGTAGTGGAATATCCCGCACTGAAGCTTTCTTT. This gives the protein CASSGISRTEAFF.